The text below deals with one TCR beta chain. Its antigen is currently unknown. CDR1 and CDR2 from the germline V gene are MDHEN and SYDVKM. V lost 8 bases, J lost 5 bases, and 16 bases lay in between. The length of the CDR3 is 15 residues. Documented treatment: roughly 10-day PBMC culture with coronavirus spike peptide pools or control peptides (ViraFEST assay). With the Oncomine TCR Beta short-read assay, DNA from cultured CD4+ T cells was sequenced. Via MiXCR, TCRdb re-called the PCR reads, giving one row per CDR3 protein. This sample has more than 13,000 distinct CDR3 sequences, with 50% to 60% found just once. This sample was included in a study of vaccination and CD4 T cells after COVID-19. Study-level information: Drawing of post-COVID samples took place a median approximately 100 days after diagnosis (range 35 to 161). Cells were stimulated with overlapping spike peptide pools from SARS-CoV-2, HCoV-NL63, HCoV-OC43 and HCoV-229E. Overall study results and limits: Spike mono-reactivity was the property of 304 of 307 vaccine-specific clones in convalescent patients. Relatively small numbers of convalescent patients were studied, with no early post-infection timepoints included.

Sequenced material: CD4+ T cells from blood, cultured in vitro, taken before SARS-CoV-2 vaccination. The V and J genes are TRBV28 and TRBJ1-6; D is possibly TRBD1 (6 bases). The TCR was taken from a human donor who had recovered from COVID-19. CDR3 sequence (DNA): TGTGCCAGCGGGAGGACAGAACTAAATAATTCACCCCTCCACTTT. It yields the protein CASGRTELNNSPLHF.